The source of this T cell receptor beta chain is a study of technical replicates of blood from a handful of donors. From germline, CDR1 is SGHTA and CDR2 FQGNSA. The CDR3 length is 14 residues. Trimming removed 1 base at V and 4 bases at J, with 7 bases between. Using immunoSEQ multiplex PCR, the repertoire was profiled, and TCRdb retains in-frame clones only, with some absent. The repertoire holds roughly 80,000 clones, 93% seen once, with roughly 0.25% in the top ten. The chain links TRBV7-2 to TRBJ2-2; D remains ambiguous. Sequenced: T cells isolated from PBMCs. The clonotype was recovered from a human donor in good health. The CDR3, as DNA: TGTGCCAGCAGCTTAGAGAGGTTCACCGGGGAGCTGTTTTTT. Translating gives CASSLERFTGELFF.